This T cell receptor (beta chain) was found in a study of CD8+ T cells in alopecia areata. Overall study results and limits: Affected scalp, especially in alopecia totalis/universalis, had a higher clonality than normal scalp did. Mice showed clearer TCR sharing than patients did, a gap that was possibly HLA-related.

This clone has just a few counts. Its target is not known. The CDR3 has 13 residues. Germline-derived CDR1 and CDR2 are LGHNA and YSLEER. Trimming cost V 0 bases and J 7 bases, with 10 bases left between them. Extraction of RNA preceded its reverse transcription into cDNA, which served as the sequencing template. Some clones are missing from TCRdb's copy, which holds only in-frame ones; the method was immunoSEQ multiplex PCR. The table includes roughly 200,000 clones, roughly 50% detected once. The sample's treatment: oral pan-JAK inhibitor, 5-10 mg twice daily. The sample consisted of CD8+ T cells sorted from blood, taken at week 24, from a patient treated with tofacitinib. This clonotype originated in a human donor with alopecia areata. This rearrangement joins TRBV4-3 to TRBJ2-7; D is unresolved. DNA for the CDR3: TGCGCCAGCAGCCAAGATACGGGTCGGGAGCAGTACTTC. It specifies CASSQDTGREQYF.